Shown below are 10 T cell receptor beta chains from a single sample sequenced in a study of blood T cell repertoires in COVID-19. Sequenced by immunoSEQ multiplex PCR; TCRdb stores in-frame clones only, minus some. The table records some 45,000 clones, nearly 80% of them present only once. Sequenced material: peripheral blood. The receptors were sampled from a man in his 70s with acute or convalescent COVID-19.

The chain uses TRBV28 and TRBJ1-1; D is undetermined. V lost 4 bases, J lost 1 base, and 10 bases lay in between. Per the germline V gene, CDR1 is MDHEN and CDR2 is SYDVKM. The CDR3 contains 14 residues. The CDR3 sequence is CASSSPEGNTEAFF. Here the CDR3 DNA reads TGTGCCAGCAGTTCTCCGGAGGGGAACACTGAAGCTTTCTTT.

The chain uses TRBV5-4 and TRBJ1-2; perhaps TRBD1 as D (5 bases). This CDR3 is built from 14 residues. CDR1 SGHNT and CDR2 YYREEE come from the germline V gene (reference sequence). The V end lost 3 bases, the J end lost 3 bases, and 12 bases lay between the germline ends. CDR3 sequence reads: CASSSRTTDYGYTF. The CDR3 bases are TGTGCCAGCAGCTCCAGGACAACCGACTATGGCTACACCTTC.

This chain connects TRBV27 to TRBJ1-1, with D perhaps matching TRBD1 (5 bases). Germline CDR1 and CDR2: MNHEY and SMNVEV (reference sequence). Trimming stripped 0 bases from V and 4 bases from J, with 15 bases between. The length of the CDR3 is 16 residues. The CDR3 protein is CASSLSPRGVATEAFF. Here the CDR3 DNA reads TGTGCCAGCAGTTTATCGCCTCGGGGGGTGGCCACTGAAGCTTTCTTT.

The sample holds a few counts of this clone. The chain recombines TRBV19 with TRBJ1-3; unclear D gene. Germline CDR1 reads LNHDA; CDR2 reads SQIVND (reference sequence). Trimming shortened V by 5 bases and J by 0 bases, and 5 bases separated the two germline ends. This CDR3 contains 13 residues. CDR3 DNA sequence: TGTGCCAGTAGTTCTAACTCTGGAAACACCATATATTTT. This codes for CASSSNSGNTIYF.

This chain links TRBV9 with TRBJ2-5, with a weak D call TRBD1 (6 bases). V was cut by 0 bases and J by 0 bases, with 12 bases left in between. Germline V gives CDR1 SGDLS, CDR2 YYNGEE. The CDR3 totals 16 residues. The CDR3 sequence: CASSVAEGEYQETQYF. For the CDR3, the DNA is TGTGCCAGCAGCGTAGCTGAGGGGGAGTACCAAGAGACCCAGTACTTC.

V and J are TRBV5-1 and TRBJ2-5, with TRBD1 identical over 8 bases. The CDR3 length is 13 residues. Germline lookup yields CDR1 SGHRS and CDR2 YFSETQ. V lost 6 bases, J lost 4 bases, and 5 bases stayed unmatched. CDR3 bases: TGCGCCAGCAAAGCAGGGGGCGGAGAGACCCAGTACTTC. This encodes CASKAGGGETQYF.

The V and J genes are TRBV2 and TRBJ2-3; 16 bases match TRBD2. The junction had 15 bases not matched to a gene; V was cut back by 6 bases and J by 9 bases. The CDR3 covers 18 residues. Germline CDR1 reads SNHLY; CDR2 reads FYNNEI. The CDR3 coding sequence is TGTGCCAGCAGGGACGGGACTAGCGGGGGGGCCTTCGCTGAAACGCAGTATTTT. Protein product: CASRDGTSGGAFAETQYF.

The V call is TRBV2, the J call TRBJ2-1, with 7 bases matching TRBD2. From germline, CDR1 is SNHLY and CDR2 FYNNEI. The J segment lost 5 bases and the V segment lost 9 bases, leaving 10 bases of the junction unmatched. The CDR3 is 14 amino acids. The chain's CDR3 is CARTTGTIDNEQFF. The CDR3 DNA is TGTGCCAGGACGACCGGGACTATCGACAATGAGCAGTTCTTC.

The V gene is TRBV7-9, the J gene TRBJ2-1, with 10 positions matching TRBD1. Germline CDR1 SEHNR, CDR2 FQNEAQ (reference sequence). The ends lost 5 bases at V and 7 bases at J; junction bases unmatched: 8. The CDR3 runs 15 residues. CDR3 sequence reads: CASSGDRGRWNEQFF. The CDR3 DNA is TGTGCCAGCAGCGGAGACAGGGGGCGATGGAATGAGCAGTTCTTC.

The DNA of the CDR3 is TGTGCCAGCAGCGTATTCCCACAGGGATCCCACGAGCAGTACTTC. Encoded protein: CASSVFPQGSHEQYF. This rearrangement joins TRBV7-9 to TRBJ2-7; TRBD1 is a possible D gene (6 bases). Germline loops: CDR1 SEHNR, CDR2 FQNEAQ (reference sequence). The CDR3 has 15 residues. Between the trimmed V and J ends, which lost 5 bases and 5 bases, there was a span of 19 bases.